This TCR beta chain was observed in a study of T cells and copy number aberrations in small-cell lung cancer. Study conclusions and caveats: Due to few samples, these findings require validation. Tumors showed lower T-cell density, richness and clonality than adjacent lung, though density did not differ significantly.

Profiled with immunoSEQ multiplex PCR; TCRdb holds only in-frame clones, not every one. The table lists some 3,000 clones, less than 95% of them singletons. Concerning this clone: Its matching antigen is unknown.

Sequencing input: normal tissue next to the tumor. This sequence was found in a man aged 50-60 years with small cell lung cancer.

For the CDR3, the DNA is TGCGCCGGTACGACTCCCGGGAATTTCTACGAGCAGTACTTC. This codes for CAGTTPGNFYEQYF. The chain uses TRBV10-1 and TRBJ2-7; a possible D gene is TRBD2 (5 bases). V lost 11 bases and J lost 3, with 20 bases in between. Germline V gene sequence: CDR1 WNHNN, CDR2 SYGVQD (reference sequence). This CDR3 spans 14 amino acids.